A single sample is the source of the 2 T cell receptor beta chains below, sequenced in a study of blood T cell repertoires in COVID-19. Only in-frame clones appear in the TCRdb table, and some are missing; sequencing was by immunoSEQ multiplex PCR. The sample includes under 100,000 clones, around 82% of them seen just once. What was sequenced was peripheral blood. These receptor sequences come from a man between 60 and 70 years old with COVID-19, enrolled during active disease.

The chain recombines TRBV28 with TRBJ2-3, with a possible D match to TRBD1 (6 bases). This CDR3 region has 14 residues. V lost 6 bases to trimming and J lost 6 bases, with 16 bases between them. Germline-derived CDR1 and CDR2 are MDHEN and SYDVKM. CDR3 protein: CASRWGPSEDTQYF. Written as DNA, the CDR3 is TGTGCCAGCAGGTGGGGGCCCTCGGAGGATACGCAGTATTTT.

This clone was counted a few times. CDR3 region: CASSPDCYEQYF. The CDR3 DNA reads as TGTGCCAGCAGCCCTGACTGCTACGAGCAGTACTTC. The chain carries TRBV21-1 and TRBJ2-7; the table names TRBD2, a call not compared with the DNA. TRBV21-1 is a pseudogene. The CDR3 covers 12 residues.